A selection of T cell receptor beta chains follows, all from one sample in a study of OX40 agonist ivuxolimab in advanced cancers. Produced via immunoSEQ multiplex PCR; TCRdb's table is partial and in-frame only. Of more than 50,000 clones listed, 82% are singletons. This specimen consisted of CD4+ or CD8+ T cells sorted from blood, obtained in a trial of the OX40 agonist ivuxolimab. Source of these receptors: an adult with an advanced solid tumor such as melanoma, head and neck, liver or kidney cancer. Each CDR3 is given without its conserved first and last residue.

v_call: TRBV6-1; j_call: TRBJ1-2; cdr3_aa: ASSEGTGGIYGYT
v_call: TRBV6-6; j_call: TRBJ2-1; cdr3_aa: ASGTALYNEQF
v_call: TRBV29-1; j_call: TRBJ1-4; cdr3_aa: SARRGGNEKLF
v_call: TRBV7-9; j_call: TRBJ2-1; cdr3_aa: ASSSLSMGSSYNEQF
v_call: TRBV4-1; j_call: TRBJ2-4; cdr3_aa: ASSQEAQRNIQY
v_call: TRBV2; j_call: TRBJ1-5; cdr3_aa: ASSGQGITQPQH
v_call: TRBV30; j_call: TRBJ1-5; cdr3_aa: AWRTGDRMRGRNQPQH
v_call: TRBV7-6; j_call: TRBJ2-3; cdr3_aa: ASSLASGRVGTNTQY
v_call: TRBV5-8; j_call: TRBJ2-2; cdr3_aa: ASKQTNTGELF
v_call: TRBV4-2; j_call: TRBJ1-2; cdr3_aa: ASSQDGRDRENYGYT
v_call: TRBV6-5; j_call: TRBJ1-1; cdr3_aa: ASSWGNRRRKAF
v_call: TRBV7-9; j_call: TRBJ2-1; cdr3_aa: ASSSYTSGSRNEQF
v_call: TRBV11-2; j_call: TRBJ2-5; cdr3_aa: ASSLLGVETQY
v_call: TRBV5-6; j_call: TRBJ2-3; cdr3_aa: ASSLLASGLTDTQY
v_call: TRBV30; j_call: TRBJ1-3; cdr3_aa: AWNPGVVAGNTIY
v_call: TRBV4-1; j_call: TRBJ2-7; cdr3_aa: ASRHDRASEQY
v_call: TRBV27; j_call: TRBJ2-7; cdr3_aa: ASSPRDRGFSEQY
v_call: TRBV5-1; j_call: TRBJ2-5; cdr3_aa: ASSLGAGETQY
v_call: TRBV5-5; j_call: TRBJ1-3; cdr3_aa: ASSLVVRGRSGNTIY
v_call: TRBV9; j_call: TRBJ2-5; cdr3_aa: ASSVGVGTETQY
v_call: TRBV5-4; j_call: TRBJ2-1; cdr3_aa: ASSLGTPSYNEQF
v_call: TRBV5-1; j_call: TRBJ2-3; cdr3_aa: ASSPGQGETDTQY
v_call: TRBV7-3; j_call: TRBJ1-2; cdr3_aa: ASSPTGGAGGYT
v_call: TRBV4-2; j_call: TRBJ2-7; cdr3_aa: ASSPSTGTGLKQY
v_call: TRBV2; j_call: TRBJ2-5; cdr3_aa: ASSESGVGSQETQY
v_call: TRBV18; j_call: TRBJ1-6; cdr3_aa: ASSPRDRGNSPLH
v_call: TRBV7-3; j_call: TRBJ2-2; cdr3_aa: ASSLTSDGELF
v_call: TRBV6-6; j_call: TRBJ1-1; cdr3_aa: ASSSQENTEAF
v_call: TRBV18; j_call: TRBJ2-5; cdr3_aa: ASSPWTEQETQY
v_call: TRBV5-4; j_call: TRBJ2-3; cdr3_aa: ASSSQLAGGQDTQY
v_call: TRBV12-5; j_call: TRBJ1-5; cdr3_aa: ASSDGSGLYQPQH
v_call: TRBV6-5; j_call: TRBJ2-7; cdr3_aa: ASSSFSGGRPYEQY
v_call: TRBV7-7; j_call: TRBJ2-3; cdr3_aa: ASSPVNVDTQY
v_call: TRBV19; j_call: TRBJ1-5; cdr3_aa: ATGDRGWEQPQH
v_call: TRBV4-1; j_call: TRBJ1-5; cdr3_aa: ASSHPRAQPQH
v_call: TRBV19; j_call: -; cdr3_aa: ASGGQFYEQY
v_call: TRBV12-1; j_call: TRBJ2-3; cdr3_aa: ASSSSGRDFGDTQY
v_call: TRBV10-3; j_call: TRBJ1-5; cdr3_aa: AISRGLDQPQH
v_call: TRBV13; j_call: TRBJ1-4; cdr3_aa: ASSLGLTGGSNEKLF
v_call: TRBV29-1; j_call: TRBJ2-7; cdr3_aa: SVAHSYEQY
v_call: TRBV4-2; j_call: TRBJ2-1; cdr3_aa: ASRRGASGNEQF
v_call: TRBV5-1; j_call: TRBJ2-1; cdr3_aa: ASSLPGQGNSYEQF